The 27 T cell receptor beta chains given below trace back to one sample, sequenced in a study of blood T cell repertoires in COVID-19. Generated by immunoSEQ multiplex PCR, the TCRdb table keeps only in-frame clones and is missing some. The sample yields 300,000 to 400,000 clones, less than 85% seen once. Material: PBMCs or T cells enriched from blood (not recorded which). These receptors all come from a young woman who had been exposed to COVID-19.

This clone was counted only a few times. The chain links TRBV19 to TRBJ1-6, with D possibly TRBD1 on 6 matching bases. The CDR3 runs 15 residues. From germline, CDR1 is LNHDA and CDR2 SQIVND (reference sequence). V lost 4 bases and J 7 bases, leaving 14 bases between the germline ends. DNA of the CDR3: TGTGCCAGTAGTACAACAGGGACGGGGAATTCACCCCTCCACTTT. Amino acid sequence: CASSTTGTGNSPLHF.

This chain joins TRBV4-3 and TRBJ2-1; D might be TRBD1 (6 bases). The CDR3 is made up of 13 amino acids. V lost 0 bases and J 10 bases, leaving 10 bases between the germline ends. Germline CDR1 is LGHNA and CDR2 is YSLEER. CDR3 loop: CASSQERGGEQFF. CDR3 nucleotide sequence: TGCGCCAGCAGCCAAGAGCGTGGGGGCGAGCAGTTCTTC.

V is TRBV6-6 and J is TRBJ2-2, with 8 bases identical to TRBD1. CDR3 length: 14 residues. The trim removed 11 bases at V and 4 bases at J, leaving 9 bases unmatched. Germline V lookup: CDR1 MNHNY, CDR2 SVGAGI (reference sequence). The CDR3 DNA reads TGTGCCTCCTGCGACAGGGGCAGCACCGGGGAGCTGTTTTTT. Its protein product is CASCDRGSTGELFF.

J is TRBJ1-1 and V is TRBV5-1, with a weak D call TRBD1 (6 bases). V was shortened by 4 bases and J by 0 bases, with 19 bases between the two germline ends. This CDR3 is 17 amino acids long. The germline CDR1 and CDR2 sequences are SGHRS and YFSETQ. CDR3 sequence: CASSPRAGVSMNTEAFF. DNA for the CDR3: TGCGCCAGCAGCCCCAGGGCAGGGGTCTCCATGAACACTGAAGCTTTCTTT.

The V call is TRBV7-2, the J call TRBJ2-2, with 7 bases matching TRBD1. V gave up 0 bases and J gave up 8 bases; unmatched junction bases: 9. This CDR3 has 16 amino acids. Germline CDR1 is SGHTA and CDR2 is FQGNSA. CDR3 loop: CASSLASTGLQGELFF. The CDR3, as DNA: TGTGCCAGCAGCTTAGCTTCGACAGGGCTCCAAGGGGAGCTGTTTTTT. The full variable domain, in which reference TRBV7-2 and TRBJ2-2 provide the parts outside the CDR3, is GAGVSQSPSNKVTEKGKDVELRCDPISGHTALYWYRQSLGQGLEFLIYFQGNSAPDKSGLPSDRFSAERTGGSVSTLTIQRTQQEDSAVYLCASSLASTGLQGELFFGEGSRLTVL.

The chain employs TRBV30 and TRBJ1-5; 7 bases match TRBD1. CDR1 is GTSNPN and CDR2 is SVGIG in the germline V gene (reference sequence). The trim removed 1 base at V and 7 bases at J, leaving 4 bases unmatched. The CDR3 has 13 residues. The DNA of the CDR3 is TGTGCCTGGAGTGAAGGGGGCGGGCAGCCCCAGCATTTT. Its translation: CAWSEGGGQPQHF.

The CDR3 loop reads CASGTSGRAWEQYF. CDR3 nucleotide sequence: TGTGCCAGCGGGACTAGCGGGAGGGCCTGGGAGCAGTACTTC. The chain recombines TRBV28 with TRBJ2-7; 16 bases match TRBD2. From germline, CDR1 is MDHEN and CDR2 SYDVKM. The CDR3 spans 14 residues. With V trimmed by 8 bases and J by 7 bases, 5 bases remained unmatched.

The genes are TRBV5-5 and TRBJ2-1; TRBD2 matches at 8 bases. The CDR3 is 15 residues long. Germline assignment: CDR1 SGHKS and CDR2 YYEKEE (reference sequence). J gave up 6 bases and V 1 base, and 6 bases lay outside the gene matches. The CDR3 DNA sequence: TGTGCCAGCAGCTTGACCGCGGGGGGAATCAATGAGCAGTTCTTC. It is translated as CASSLTAGGINEQFF.

The V call is TRBV6-6, the J call TRBJ2-2, with a weak D call TRBD1 (5 bases). The CDR3 spans 18 residues. Germline assignment: CDR1 MNHNY and CDR2 SVGAGI (reference sequence). Trimming took 5 bases from V and 9 from J, leaving 28 bases between them. Here the CDR3 reads CASSRTTELSSSTWELFF. CDR3 DNA: TGTGCCAGCAGTCGGACGACAGAGCTGTCTTCCTCAACTTGGGAGCTGTTTTTT.

This sequence joins TRBV21-1 and TRBJ1-5; the tabulated D call, TRBD1, remains unverified against the DNA. TRBV21-1 is reported as a pseudogene. The CDR3 is 18 amino acids. CDR3 sequence: CASSKGWTGVLWNQPQHF. The CDR3 bases are TGTGCCAGCAGCAAAGGATGGACAGGGGTGCTATGGAATCAGCCCCAGCATTTT.

The gene calls are TRBV28 and TRBJ1-2; TRBD1 is a possible D gene (5 bases). V lost 1 base and J 6 bases, leaving 9 bases between the germline ends. The V gene's germline CDR1 is MDHEN and CDR2 SYDVKM. CDR3 length: 13 amino acids. The chain's CDR3 is CASSLFWTNGYTF. DNA for the CDR3: TGTGCCAGCAGTTTATTTTGGACAAATGGCTACACCTTC.

This sequence joins TRBV4-2 and TRBJ1-3; TRBD1 agrees at 7 bases. V shed 0 bases and J 2 bases; nucleotides not matched to a gene: 1. The CDR3 has 15 amino acids. Germline assignment: CDR1 LGHNA and CDR2 YNFKEQ. The chain's CDR3 is CASSQDTGAGNTIYF. The CDR3 DNA sequence: TGTGCCAGCAGCCAAGATACAGGGGCTGGAAACACCATATATTTT.

The chain recombines TRBV6-4 with TRBJ1-2; D gene uncertain. The length of the CDR3 is 10 residues. Per germline, CDR1 MRHNA and CDR2 SNTAGT. The CDR3 DNA sequence: TGTAGCAGGCCTGTCTATGGCTACACCTTC. Translated, it gives CSRPVYGYTF.

The chain carries TRBV4-2 and TRBJ2-7; 8 bases are shared with TRBD2. J lost 3 bases, V lost 0 bases, and 4 bases had no gene match. Germline V gives CDR1 LGHNA, CDR2 YNFKEQ. This CDR3 region has 15 residues. CDR3 sequence (DNA): TGTGCCAGCAGCCAAGATCTGAGCGGGGGCTACGAGCAGTACTTC. Encoded protein: CASSQDLSGGYEQYF.

V gene TRBV18 combines with J gene TRBJ2-1; TRBD1 matches at 7 bases. Germline lookup yields CDR1 KGHSH and CDR2 LQKENI. The J segment lost 7 bases and the V segment lost 3 bases, leaving 6 bases of the junction unmatched. This CDR3 is built from 14 residues. CDR3 coding DNA: TGTGCCAGCTCACCGGGACAGCTGGGGAATGAGCAGTTCTTC. Amino acid sequence: CASSPGQLGNEQFF.

The chain is built from TRBV23-1 and TRBJ1-1, with D perhaps matching TRBD1 (5 bases). TRBV23-1 is an ORF; its function is uncertain. Trimming stripped 3 bases from V and 2 bases from J, with 10 bases between. This CDR3 has 14 residues. The CDR3 DNA is TGCGCCAGCAGTCATTCTGACAGTAACACTGAAGCTTTCTTT. It yields the protein CASSHSDSNTEAFF.

The gene calls are TRBV6-5 and TRBJ1-1; D possibly corresponds to TRBD1 (5 bases). In germline, CDR1 is MNHEY, CDR2 SVGAGI. The length of the CDR3 is 14 residues. Trimming pared 0 bases from V and 7 bases from J, leaving 12 bases between. The CDR3 sequence: CASSYSLAGNEAFF. The CDR3 DNA sequence: TGTGCCAGCAGTTACTCGCTTGCAGGGAATGAAGCTTTCTTT.

The CDR3 nucleotides read TGTGCCAGCAGTTTTGACAGGGACTTTTTTAGAGGCTACACCTTC. Its translation: CASSFDRDFFRGYTF. V is TRBV27 and J is TRBJ1-2; 7 bases map to TRBD1. The CDR3 runs to 15 residues. Germline CDR1 MNHEY, CDR2 SMNVEV (reference sequence). Unmatched junction bases numbered 12, after V lost 3 bases and J lost 8 bases.

The chain links TRBV30 to TRBJ2-2; a possible D gene is TRBD2 (5 bases). The CDR3 length is 14 residues. Germline-derived CDR1 and CDR2 are GTSNPN and SVGIG (reference sequence). Trimming removed 0 bases at V and 2 bases at J, with 7 bases between. CDR3 in amino acids: CAWSVGSNTGELFF. As DNA, the CDR3 is TGTGCCTGGAGTGTTGGGAGTAACACCGGGGAGCTGTTTTTT.

The rearrangement uses TRBV28 and TRBJ2-7; D gene unclear. The CDR3 contains 13 residues. The germline gives CDR1 MDHEN, CDR2 SYDVKM. Between the trimmed V and J ends, which lost 1 base and 4 bases, there was a span of 8 bases. CDR3 in amino acids: CASSLSSIYEQYF. In DNA form, the CDR3 reads TGTGCCAGCAGTTTATCCAGTATATACGAGCAGTACTTC.

This chain uses TRBV5-1 with TRBJ1-2, with D tentatively TRBD1 (5 bases). In germline, CDR1 is SGHRS, CDR2 YFSETQ. Trimming took 4 bases from V and 2 from J, leaving 9 bases between them. This CDR3 is 13 amino acids long. As DNA, the CDR3 is TGCGCCAGCAGCATCGACAGAAACTATGGCTACACCTTC. Its translation is CASSIDRNYGYTF.

The rearrangement uses TRBV7-9 and TRBJ2-3; 9 bases align to TRBD2. The V gene end was trimmed by 7 bases and the J gene end by 7 bases; junction bases not matched to a gene: 15. The germline V gene encodes CDR1 SEHNR and CDR2 FQNEAQ (reference sequence). The CDR3 sequence is 16 residues long. The CDR3 sequence: CASTQSGTSLSNTQYF. The CDR3 nucleotides are TGTGCCAGCACCCAATCCGGGACTAGCCTCTCCAATACGCAGTATTTT. Combining the CDR3 with reference TRBV7-9 and TRBJ2-3 gives the whole variable domain DTGVSQNPRHKITKRGQNVTFRCDPISEHNRLYWYRQTLGQGPEFLTYFQNEAQLEKSRLLSDRFSAERPKGSFSTLEIQRTEQGDSAMYLCASTQSGTSLSNTQYFGPGTRLTVL.

The V call is TRBV4-2, the J call TRBJ2-7; TRBD2 agrees at 8 bases. From germline, CDR1 is LGHNA and CDR2 YNFKEQ. The CDR3 runs 15 residues. J was trimmed by 2 bases and V by 2 bases; bases with no gene match: 5. The CDR3 nucleotides are TGTGCCAGCAGCCAACCCCGGGGGGGGACCTACGAGCAGTACTTC. Its protein product is CASSQPRGGTYEQYF.

The chain employs TRBV24-1 and TRBJ1-5, with D maybe TRBD1 (6 bases). V was clipped by 3 bases and J by 4 bases, with 12 bases between them. The germline V gene encodes CDR1 KGHDR and CDR2 SFDVKD. The CDR3 extends over 15 amino acids. CDR3 DNA: TGTGCCACCAGTGATCCGAGAACAGGGAATCAGCCCCAGCATTTT. Translated, it gives CATSDPRTGNQPQHF.

The genes are TRBV28 and TRBJ1-1, with 8 bases lining up with TRBD1. The trim removed 7 bases at V and 10 bases at J, leaving 5 bases unmatched. This CDR3 contains 11 residues. CDR1 and CDR2 from the germline V gene are MDHEN and SYDVKM. CDR3 protein: CASKLGTGAFF. The CDR3 DNA sequence: TGTGCCAGCAAACTCGGGACAGGAGCTTTCTTT.

The V gene is TRBV18, the J gene TRBJ2-5; 13 bases agree with TRBD2. The CDR3 runs 16 residues. Germline V gene data show CDR1 as KGHSH and CDR2 as LQKENI. Losses at the gene ends were 3 bases for V and 7 bases for J; bases not matched to a gene: 8. CDR3 amino acids: CASSPMTSGGTGTQYF. The CDR3, as DNA: TGTGCCAGCTCACCGATGACTAGCGGGGGGACGGGGACCCAGTACTTC.

The chain joins TRBV30 to TRBJ2-2, with 10 bases fitting TRBD2. This CDR3 is 15 amino acids long. Germline V gene sequence: CDR1 GTSNPN, CDR2 SVGIG (reference sequence). J gave up 4 bases and V 0 bases, and 2 bases lay outside the gene matches. The CDR3 is CAWSVAGGPTGELFF. For the CDR3, the DNA is TGTGCCTGGAGTGTAGCGGGGGGGCCCACCGGGGAGCTGTTTTTT.